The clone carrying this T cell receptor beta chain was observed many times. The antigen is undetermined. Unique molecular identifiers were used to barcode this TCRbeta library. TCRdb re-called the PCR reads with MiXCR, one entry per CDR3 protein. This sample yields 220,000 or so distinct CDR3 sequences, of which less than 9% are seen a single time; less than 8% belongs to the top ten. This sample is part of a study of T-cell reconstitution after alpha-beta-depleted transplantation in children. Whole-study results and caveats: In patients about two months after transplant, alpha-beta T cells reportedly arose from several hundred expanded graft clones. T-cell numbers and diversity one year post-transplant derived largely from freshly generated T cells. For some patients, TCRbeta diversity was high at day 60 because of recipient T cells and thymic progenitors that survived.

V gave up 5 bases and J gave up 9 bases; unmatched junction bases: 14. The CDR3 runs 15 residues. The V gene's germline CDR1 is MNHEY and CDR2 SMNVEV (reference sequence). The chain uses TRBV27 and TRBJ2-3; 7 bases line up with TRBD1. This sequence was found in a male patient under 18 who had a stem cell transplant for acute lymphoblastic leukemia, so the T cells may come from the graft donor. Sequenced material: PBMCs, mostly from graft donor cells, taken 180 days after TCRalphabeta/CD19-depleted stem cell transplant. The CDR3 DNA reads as TGTGCCAGCAGTCGCGCACCGACAGGGAGTGGGACGCAGTATTTT. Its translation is CASSRAPTGSGTQYF.